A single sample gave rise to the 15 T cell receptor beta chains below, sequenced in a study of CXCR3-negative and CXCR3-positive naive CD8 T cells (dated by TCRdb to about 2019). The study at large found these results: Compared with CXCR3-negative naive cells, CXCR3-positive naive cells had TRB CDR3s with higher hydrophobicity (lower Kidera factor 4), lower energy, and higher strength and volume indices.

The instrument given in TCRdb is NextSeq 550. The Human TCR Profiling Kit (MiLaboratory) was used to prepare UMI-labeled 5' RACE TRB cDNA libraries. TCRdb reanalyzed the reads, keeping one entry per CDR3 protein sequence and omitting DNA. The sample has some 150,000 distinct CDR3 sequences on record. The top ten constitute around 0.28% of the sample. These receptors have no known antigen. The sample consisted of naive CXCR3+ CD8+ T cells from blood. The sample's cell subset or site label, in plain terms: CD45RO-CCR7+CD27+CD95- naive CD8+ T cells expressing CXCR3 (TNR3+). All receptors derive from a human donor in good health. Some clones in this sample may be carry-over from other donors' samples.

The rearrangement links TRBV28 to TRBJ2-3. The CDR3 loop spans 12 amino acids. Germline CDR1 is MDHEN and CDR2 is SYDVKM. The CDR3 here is CASSLIADTQYF. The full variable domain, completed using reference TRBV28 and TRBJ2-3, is DVKVTQSSRYLVKRTGEKVFLECVQDMDHENMFWYRQDPGLGLRLIYFSYDVKMKEKGDIPEGYSVSREKKERFSLILESASTNQTSMYLCASSLIADTQYFGPGTRLTVL.

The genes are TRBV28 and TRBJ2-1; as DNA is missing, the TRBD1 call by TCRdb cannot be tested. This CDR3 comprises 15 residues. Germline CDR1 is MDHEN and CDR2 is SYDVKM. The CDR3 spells CASSSRPGQYNEQFF.

CDR3 residues: CASQPQGGSSYEQYF. The gene calls are TRBV5-1 and TRBJ2-7; TCRdb proposes TRBD1, but this gene call is untestable without DNA. The CDR3 consists of 15 residues. Germline V gives CDR1 SGHRS, CDR2 YFSETQ. The full variable domain, completed using reference TRBV5-1 and TRBJ2-7, is KAGVTQTPRYLIKTRGQQVTLSCSPISGHRSVSWYQQTPGQGLQFLFEYFSETQRNKGNFPGRFSGRQFSNSRSEMNVSTLELGDSALYLCASQPQGGSSYEQYFGPGTRLTVT.

The CDR3 sequence: CASSVTGDTQYF. V is TRBV19 and J is TRBJ2-5. CDR1 and CDR2 from the germline V gene are LNHDA and SQIVND (reference sequence). The CDR3 extends over 12 amino acids.

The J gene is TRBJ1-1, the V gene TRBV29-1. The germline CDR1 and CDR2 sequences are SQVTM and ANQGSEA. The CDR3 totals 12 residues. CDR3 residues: CSVDPANTEAFF.

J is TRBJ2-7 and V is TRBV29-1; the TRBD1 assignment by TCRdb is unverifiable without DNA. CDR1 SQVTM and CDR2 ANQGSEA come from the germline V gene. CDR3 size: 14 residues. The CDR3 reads CSVEDPGQSYEQYF.

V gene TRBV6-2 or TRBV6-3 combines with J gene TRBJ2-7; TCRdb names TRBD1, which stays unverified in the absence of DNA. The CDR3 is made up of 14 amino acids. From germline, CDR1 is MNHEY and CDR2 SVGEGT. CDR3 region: CASSFTGPLYEQYF.

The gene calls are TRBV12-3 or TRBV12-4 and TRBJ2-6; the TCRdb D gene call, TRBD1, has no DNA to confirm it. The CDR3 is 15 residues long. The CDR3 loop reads CASSTPGLSANVLTF.

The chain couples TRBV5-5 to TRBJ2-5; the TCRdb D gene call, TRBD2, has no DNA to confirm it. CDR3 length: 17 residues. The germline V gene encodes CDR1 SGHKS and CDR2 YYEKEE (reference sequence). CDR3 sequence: CASSLTSGLPGNETQYF.

CDR3 residues: CASIRGDVNTEAFF. J is TRBJ1-1 and V is TRBV5-5; lacking DNA, the TRBD1 call made by TCRdb goes unchecked. This CDR3 is built from 14 residues. The germline CDR1 and CDR2 sequences are SGHKS and YYEKEE (reference sequence).

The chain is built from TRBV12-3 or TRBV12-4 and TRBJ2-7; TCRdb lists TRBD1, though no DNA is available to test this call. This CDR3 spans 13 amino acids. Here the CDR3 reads CASTFGAGYEQYF.

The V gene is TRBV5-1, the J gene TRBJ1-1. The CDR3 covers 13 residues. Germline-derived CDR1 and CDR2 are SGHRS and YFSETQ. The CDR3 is CASSSLMNTEAFF.

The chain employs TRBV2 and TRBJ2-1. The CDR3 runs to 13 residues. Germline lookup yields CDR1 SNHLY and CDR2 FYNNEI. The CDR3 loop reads CASSELVYNEQFF.

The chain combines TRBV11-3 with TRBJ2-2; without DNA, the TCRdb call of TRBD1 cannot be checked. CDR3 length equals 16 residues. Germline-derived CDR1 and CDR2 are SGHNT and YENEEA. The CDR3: CASTTSETGDTGELFF.

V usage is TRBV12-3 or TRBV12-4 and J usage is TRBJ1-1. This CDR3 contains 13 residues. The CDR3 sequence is CASSSDVEAEAFF.